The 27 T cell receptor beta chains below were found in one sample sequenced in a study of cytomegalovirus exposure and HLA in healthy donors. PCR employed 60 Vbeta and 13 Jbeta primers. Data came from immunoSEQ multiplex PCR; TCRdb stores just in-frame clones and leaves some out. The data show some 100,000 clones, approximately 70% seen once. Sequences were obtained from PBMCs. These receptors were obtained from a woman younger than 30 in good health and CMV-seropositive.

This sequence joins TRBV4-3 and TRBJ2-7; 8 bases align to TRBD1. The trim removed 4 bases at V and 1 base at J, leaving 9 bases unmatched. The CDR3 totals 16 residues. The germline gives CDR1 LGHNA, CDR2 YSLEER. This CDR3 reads CASSLTRQGPSYEQYF. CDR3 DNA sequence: TGCGCCAGCAGCCTAACCCGACAGGGGCCGTCCTACGAGCAGTACTTC.

The CDR3 sequence is CSVDGQGFIGTEAFF. In DNA form, the CDR3 reads TGCAGCGTTGACGGGCAGGGGTTTATAGGCACTGAAGCTTTCTTT. V is TRBV29-1 and J is TRBJ1-1, with D possibly being TRBD1 (6 bases). The CDR3 runs to 15 residues. Trimming cost V 3 bases and J 4 bases, with 18 bases left between them. Looked up from germline, CDR1 is SQVTM and CDR2 is ANQGSEA.

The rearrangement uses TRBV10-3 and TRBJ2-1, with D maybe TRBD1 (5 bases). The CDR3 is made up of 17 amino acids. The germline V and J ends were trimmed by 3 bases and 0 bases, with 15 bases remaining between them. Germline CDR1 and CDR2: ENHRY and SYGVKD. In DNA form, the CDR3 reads TGTGCCATCAGTGATTCAGGGCGCCCGAGCTCCTACAATGAGCAGTTCTTC. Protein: CAISDSGRPSSYNEQFF.

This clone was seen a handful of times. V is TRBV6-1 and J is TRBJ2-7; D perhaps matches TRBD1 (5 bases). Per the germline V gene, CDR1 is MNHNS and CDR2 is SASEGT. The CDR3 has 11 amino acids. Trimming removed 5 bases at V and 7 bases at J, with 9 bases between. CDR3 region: CASSYSGEQYF. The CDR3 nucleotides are TGTGCCAGCAGTTATTCAGGGGAGCAGTACTTC.

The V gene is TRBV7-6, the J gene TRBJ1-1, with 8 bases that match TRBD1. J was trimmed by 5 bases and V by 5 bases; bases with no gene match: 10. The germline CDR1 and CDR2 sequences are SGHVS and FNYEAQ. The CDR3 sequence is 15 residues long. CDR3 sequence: CASSPSWTGTTEAFF. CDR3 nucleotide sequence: TGTGCCAGCAGCCCCTCCTGGACAGGGACAACTGAAGCTTTCTTT.

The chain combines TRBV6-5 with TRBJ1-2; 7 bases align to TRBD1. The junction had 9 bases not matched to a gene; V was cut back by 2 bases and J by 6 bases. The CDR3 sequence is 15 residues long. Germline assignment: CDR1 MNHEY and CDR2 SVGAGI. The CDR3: CASSYDHRGENGYTF. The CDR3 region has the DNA TGTGCCAGCAGTTACGACCACAGGGGAGAGAATGGCTACACCTTC.

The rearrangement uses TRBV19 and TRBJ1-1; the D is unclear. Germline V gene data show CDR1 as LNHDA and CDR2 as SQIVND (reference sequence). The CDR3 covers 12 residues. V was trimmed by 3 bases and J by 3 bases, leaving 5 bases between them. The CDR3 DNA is TGTGCCAGTAGTATTCGAGACACTGAAGCTTTCTTT. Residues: CASSIRDTEAFF.

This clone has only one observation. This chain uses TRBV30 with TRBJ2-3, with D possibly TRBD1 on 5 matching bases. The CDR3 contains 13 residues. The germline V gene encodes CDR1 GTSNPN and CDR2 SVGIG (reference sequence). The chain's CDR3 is CATADLGPDTQYF. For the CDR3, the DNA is TGTGCGACGGCCGACTTGGGGCCAGATACGCAGTATTTT.

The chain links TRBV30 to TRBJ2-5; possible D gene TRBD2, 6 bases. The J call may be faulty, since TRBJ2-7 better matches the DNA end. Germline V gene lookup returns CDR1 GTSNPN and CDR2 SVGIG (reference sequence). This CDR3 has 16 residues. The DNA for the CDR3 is TGTGCCTGGAGTGTAGCGGGCCTGTACATTCCTTACGAGCAGTACTTC. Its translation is CAWSVAGLYIPYEQYF.

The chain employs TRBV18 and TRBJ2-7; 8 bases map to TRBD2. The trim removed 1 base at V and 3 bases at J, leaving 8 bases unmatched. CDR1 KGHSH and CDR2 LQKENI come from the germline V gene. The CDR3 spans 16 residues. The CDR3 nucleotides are TGTGCCAGCTCACCACAGGAGAGCGGGGGATTCTACGAGCAGTACTTC. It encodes CASSPQESGGFYEQYF.

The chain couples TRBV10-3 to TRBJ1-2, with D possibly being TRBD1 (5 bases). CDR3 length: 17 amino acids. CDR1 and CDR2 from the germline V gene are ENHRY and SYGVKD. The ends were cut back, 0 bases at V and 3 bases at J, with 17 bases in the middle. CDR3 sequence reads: CAISESKVGGVDYGYTF. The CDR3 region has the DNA TGTGCCATCAGTGAGTCGAAGGTTGGGGGGGTTGACTATGGCTACACCTTC.

CDR3 bases: TGCGCCAGCAGCCAATCGGCGGGGTGGGGAAACACCATATATTTT. Translation gives CASSQSAGWGNTIYF. The V and J genes are TRBV4-3 and TRBJ1-3; the D is unclear. Per germline, CDR1 LGHNA and CDR2 YSLEER. V was cut by 2 bases and J by 4 bases, with 12 bases left in between. The CDR3 has 15 residues.

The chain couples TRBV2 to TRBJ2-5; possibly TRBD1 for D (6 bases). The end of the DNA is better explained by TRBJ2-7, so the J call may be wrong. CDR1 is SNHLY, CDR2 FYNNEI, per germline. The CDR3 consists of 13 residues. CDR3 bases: TGTGCCACCAACAGGGAAGTCGACTACGAGCAGTACTTC. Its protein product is CATNREVDYEQYF.

This CDR3 reads CASSSGDSYYGYTF. The CDR3 region has the DNA TGTGCCAGCAGTTCCGGGGACAGCTACTATGGCTACACCTTC. The chain carries TRBV28 and TRBJ1-2, with 7 bases fitting TRBD1. V dropped 4 bases and J dropped 3; count of bases not matched to a gene: 5. CDR1 and CDR2 (germline): MDHEN, SYDVKM. The CDR3 loop spans 14 amino acids.

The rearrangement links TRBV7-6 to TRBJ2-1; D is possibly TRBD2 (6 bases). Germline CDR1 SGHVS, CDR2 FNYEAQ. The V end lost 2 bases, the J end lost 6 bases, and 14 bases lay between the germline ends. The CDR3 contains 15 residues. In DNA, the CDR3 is TGTGCCAGCAGCTTATTTGGAGGGCCTGTCAATGAGCAGTTCTTC. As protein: CASSLFGGPVNEQFF. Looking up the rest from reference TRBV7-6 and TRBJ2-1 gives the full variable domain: GAGVSQSPRYKVTKRGQDVALRCDPISGHVSLYWYRQALGQGPEFLTYFNYEAQQDKSGLPNDRFSAERPEGSISTLTIQRTEQRDSAMYRCASSLFGGPVNEQFFGPGTRLTVL.

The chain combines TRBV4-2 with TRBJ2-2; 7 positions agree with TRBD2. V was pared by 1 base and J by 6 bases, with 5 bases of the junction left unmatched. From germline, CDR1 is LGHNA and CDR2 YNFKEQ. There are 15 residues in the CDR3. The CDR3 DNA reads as TGTGCCAGCAGCCAAGGTGGCGGGAGTGCCGGGGAGCTGTTTTTT. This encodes CASSQGGGSAGELFF.

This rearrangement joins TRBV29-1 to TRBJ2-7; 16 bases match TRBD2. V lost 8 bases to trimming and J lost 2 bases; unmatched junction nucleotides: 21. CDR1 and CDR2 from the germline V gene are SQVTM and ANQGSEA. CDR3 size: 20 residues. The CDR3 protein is CSRQGLAGGPSISRTYEQYF. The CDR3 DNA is TGCAGCCGCCAGGGACTAGCGGGAGGGCCATCTATTTCGCGAACCTACGAGCAGTACTTC.

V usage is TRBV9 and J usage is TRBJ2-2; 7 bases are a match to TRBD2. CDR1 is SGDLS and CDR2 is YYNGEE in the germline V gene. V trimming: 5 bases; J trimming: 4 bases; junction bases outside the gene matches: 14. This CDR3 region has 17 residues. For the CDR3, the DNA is TGTGCCAGCAGGCCCACGGAGGGAGGGCGGTTCACCGGGGAGCTGTTTTTT. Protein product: CASRPTEGGRFTGELFF.

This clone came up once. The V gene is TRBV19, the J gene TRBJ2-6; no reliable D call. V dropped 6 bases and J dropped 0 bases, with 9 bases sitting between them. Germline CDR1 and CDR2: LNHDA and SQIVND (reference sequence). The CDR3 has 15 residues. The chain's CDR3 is CASSLSFSGANVLTF. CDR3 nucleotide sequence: TGTGCCAGTAGCCTCTCCTTCTCTGGGGCCAACGTCCTGACTTTC.

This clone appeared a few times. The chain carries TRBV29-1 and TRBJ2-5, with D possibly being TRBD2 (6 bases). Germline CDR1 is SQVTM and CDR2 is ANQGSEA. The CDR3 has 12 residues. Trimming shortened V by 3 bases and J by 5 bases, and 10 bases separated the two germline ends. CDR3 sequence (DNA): TGCAGCGTTGATGCGGGGACGGAGACCCAGTACTTC. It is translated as CSVDAGTETQYF.

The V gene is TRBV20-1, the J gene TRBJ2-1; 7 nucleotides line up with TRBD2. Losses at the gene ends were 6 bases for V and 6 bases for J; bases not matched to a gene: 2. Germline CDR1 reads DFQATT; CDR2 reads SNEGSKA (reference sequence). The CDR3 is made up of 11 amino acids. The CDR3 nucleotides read TGCAGTGCCCGCGGGGGCAATGAGCAGTTCTTC. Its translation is CSARGGNEQFF.

CDR3 in DNA: TGTGCCAGCAGCGGGACAGAGAACACCGGGGAGCTGTTTTTT. Translated: CASSGTENTGELFF. The V and J genes are TRBV27 and TRBJ2-2; 7 bases line up with TRBD1. The CDR3 totals 14 residues. In germline, CDR1 is MNHEY, CDR2 SMNVEV (reference sequence). V dropped 6 bases and J dropped 1; count of bases not matched to a gene: 2.

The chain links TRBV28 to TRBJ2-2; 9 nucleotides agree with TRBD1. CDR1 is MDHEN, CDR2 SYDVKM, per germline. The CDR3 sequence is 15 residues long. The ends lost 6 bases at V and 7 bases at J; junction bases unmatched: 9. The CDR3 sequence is CASSLGTGRDGELFF. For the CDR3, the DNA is TGTGCCAGCAGCCTCGGGACAGGGCGGGACGGGGAGCTGTTTTTT.

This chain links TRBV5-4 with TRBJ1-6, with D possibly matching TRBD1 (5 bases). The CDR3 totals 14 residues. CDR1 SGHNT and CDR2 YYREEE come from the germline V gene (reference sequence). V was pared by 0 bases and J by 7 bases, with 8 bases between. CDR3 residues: CASSLEDTNSPLHF. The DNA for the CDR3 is TGTGCCAGCAGCTTGGAGGACACCAATTCACCCCTCCACTTT.

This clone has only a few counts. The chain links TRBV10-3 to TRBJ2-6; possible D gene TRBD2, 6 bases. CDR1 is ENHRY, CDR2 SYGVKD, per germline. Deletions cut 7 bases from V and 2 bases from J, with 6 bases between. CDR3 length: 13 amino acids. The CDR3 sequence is CAIKRAGANVLTF. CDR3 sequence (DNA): TGTGCCATCAAGCGGGCTGGGGCCAACGTCCTGACTTTC.

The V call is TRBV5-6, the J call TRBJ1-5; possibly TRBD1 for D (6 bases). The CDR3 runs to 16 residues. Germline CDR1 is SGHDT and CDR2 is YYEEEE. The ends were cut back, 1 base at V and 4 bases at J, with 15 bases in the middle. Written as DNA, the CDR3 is TGTGCCAGCAGCTTGTGGGGGGGCGCCCGAAATCAGCCCCAGCATTTT. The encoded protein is CASSLWGGARNQPQHF. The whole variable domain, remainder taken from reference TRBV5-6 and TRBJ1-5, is DAGVTQSPTHLIKTRGQQVTLRCSPKSGHDTVSWYQQALGQGPQFIFQYYEEEERQRGNFPDRFSGHQFPNYSSELNVNALLLGDSALYLCASSLWGGARNQPQHFGDGTRLSIL.

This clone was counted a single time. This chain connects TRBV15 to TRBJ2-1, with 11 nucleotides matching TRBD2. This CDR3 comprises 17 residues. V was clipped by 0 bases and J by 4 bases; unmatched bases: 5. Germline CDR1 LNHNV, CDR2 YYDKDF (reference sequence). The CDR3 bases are TGTGCCACCAGCAGAGAGGGGGGACTAGCGGTTTACAATGAGCAGTTCTTC. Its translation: CATSREGGLAVYNEQFF.